The 7 T cell receptor beta chains listed next were all sequenced from one sample in a study of T cells expressing NK-cell markers. TCRdb reprocessed the 5' RACE reads and stores each CDR3 protein as one record, lacking DNA. The sample data list about 260,000 distinct CDR3 sequences. The specimen sequenced was blood T cells: a sorted CD56 or NKG2C T cell subset, CD4+ or CD8+ T cells, or bulk PBMC T cells (not recorded which). These receptor sequences come from a woman aged 18 to 69 in good health.

The genes are TRBV20-1 and TRBJ2-1. This CDR3 is built from 16 residues. The germline gives CDR1 DFQATT, CDR2 SNEGSKA (reference sequence). CDR3 sequence reads: CSARDLRGSSYNEQFF.

The chain is built from TRBV5-1 and TRBJ1-1; lacking DNA, the TRBD1 call made by TCRdb goes unchecked. Germline V gene lookup returns CDR1 SGHRS and CDR2 YFSETQ. This CDR3 is 14 amino acids long. CDR3 loop: CASSFPTGETEAFF.

The chain recombines TRBV6-5 with TRBJ1-1. The CDR3 length is 11 residues. Germline V lookup: CDR1 MNHEY, CDR2 SVGAGI. CDR3 sequence: CASSSPTEAFF.

The V call is TRBV6-4, the J call TRBJ2-2. This CDR3 spans 13 amino acids. From germline, CDR1 is MRHNA and CDR2 SNTAGT. The CDR3 is CASSNENTGELFF.

This CDR3 is CASSPASPRSEQFF. The V call is TRBV18, the J call TRBJ2-1; the TCRdb D gene call, TRBD2, has no DNA to confirm it. Germline values: CDR1 KGHSH, CDR2 LQKENI. This CDR3 contains 14 residues.

This chain connects TRBV7-2 to TRBJ2-3; without DNA, the TCRdb call of TRBD1 cannot be checked. The CDR3 has 18 residues. Germline V CDR1 and CDR2: SGHTA, FQGNSA. This CDR3 is CASSLAASGTTSTDTQYF.

The chain is built from TRBV20-1 and TRBJ2-1; TCRdb lists TRBD2, though no DNA is available to test this call. CDR1 is DFQATT, CDR2 SNEGSKA, per germline (reference sequence). This CDR3 has 14 residues. The CDR3 loop is CSAISGAAYNEQFF.